What follows are 8 T cell receptor beta chains derived from one specimen sequenced in a study of T cell responses to AZD1222 COVID-19 vaccine (dated by TCRdb to about 2021). Read against the paper, the sample's time point label means: baseline before first vaccination. The library was made by the immunoSEQ multiplex PCR assay. As stored in TCRdb, this immuneACCESS dataset retains in-frame rearrangements with V and J assigned. A fraction of the clones does not appear; measured against another copy, unresolved V genes explain less than half of the discrepancy, and the remainder lacks a known reason. The table for this sample lists more than 95,000 clones; 82% of them were counted only once. The ten largest clones represent approximately 5% of the sample. The material was peripheral blood, obtained on day 0 of AZD1222 vaccination. Every receptor here comes from an adult in good health.

The chain is built from TRBV29-1 and TRBJ1-1; TRBD1 matches at 7 bases. The CDR3 contains 11 residues. Trimming cost V 5 bases and J 11 bases; bases outside gene matches: 8. CDR1 is SQVTM, CDR2 ANQGSEA, per germline. The CDR3, as DNA: TGCAGCGTTTACGGAGGGACAGACGCTTTCTTT. Its translation is CSVYGGTDAFF.

This chain links TRBV19 with TRBJ2-5; no clear D. From germline, CDR1 is LNHDA and CDR2 SQIVND (reference sequence). Trimming stripped 3 bases from V and 4 bases from J, with 12 bases between. The length of the CDR3 is 14 residues. For the CDR3, the DNA is TGTGCCAGTAGTATCGTGACAAATGGAGAGACCCAGTACTTC. This codes for CASSIVTNGETQYF. Supplemented by reference TRBV19 and TRBJ2-5, the full variable domain reads DGGITQSPKYLFRKEGQNVTLSCEQNLNHDAMYWYRQDPGQGLRLIYYSQIVNDFQKGDIAEGYSVSREKKESFPLTVTSAQKNPTAFYLCASSIVTNGETQYFGPGTRLLVL.

J is TRBJ2-5 and V is TRBV12-5; possible D gene TRBD1, 6 bases. The germline V and J ends were trimmed by 4 bases and 3 bases, with 18 bases remaining between them. The CDR3 sequence is 16 residues long. CDR1 is LGHNT, CDR2 FRNRAP, per germline. CDR3 in DNA: TGTGCTAGTGGTTCGGGAAGGGGACAACCAGAAGAGACCCAGTACTTC. Amino acid sequence: CASGSGRGQPEETQYF.

The chain carries TRBV19 and TRBJ2-2; D is tentatively TRBD1 or TRBD2 (6 bases each). Germline V gene sequence: CDR1 LNHDA, CDR2 SQIVND (reference sequence). The CDR3 loop spans 16 amino acids. V was shortened by 6 bases and J by 5 bases, with 19 bases between the two germline ends. CDR3 bases: TGTGCCAGTAGACAGTGGGGGGCCCGGAGGACCGGGGAGCTGTTTTTT. It translates to CASRQWGARRTGELFF.

This rearrangement joins TRBV2 to TRBJ1-5; TRBD1 aligns across 10 bases. V lost 5 bases and J lost 9; bases outside the gene matches: 7. The CDR3 sequence is 14 residues long. Looked up from germline, CDR1 is SNHLY and CDR2 is FYNNEI. CDR3 amino acids: CASSKDRGVPPQHF. CDR3 sequence (DNA): TGTGCCAGCAGTAAGGACAGGGGGGTTCCGCCCCAGCATTTT.

This chain joins TRBV6-5 and TRBJ2-7; D remains unclear. This CDR3 is 15 amino acids long. CDR1 MNHEY and CDR2 SVGAGI come from the germline V gene. Trimming took 4 bases from V and 5 from J, leaving 18 bases between them. CDR3 DNA sequence: TGTGCCAGCAGTTCGGCAGATCTCTCTCCACACGAGCAGTACTTC. Its translation is CASSSADLSPHEQYF.

In this sample, this clone turned up a few times. The rearrangement uses TRBV5-6 and TRBJ1-2; no clear D. Germline V gene lookup returns CDR1 SGHDT and CDR2 YYEEEE. This CDR3 spans 14 amino acids. V was shortened by 0 bases and J by 4 bases, with 10 bases between the two germline ends. The CDR3 sequence: CASSLGGPSYGYTF. CDR3 sequence (DNA): TGTGCCAGCAGCTTGGGAGGTCCTAGCTATGGCTACACCTTC.

V usage is TRBV27 and J usage is TRBJ1-1; 12 nucleotides align to TRBD1. Germline loops: CDR1 MNHEY, CDR2 SMNVEV (reference sequence). The CDR3 loop spans 17 amino acids. Unmatched junction bases numbered 6, after V lost 1 base and J lost 3 bases. CDR3 sequence reads: CASSLWGTGGPHTEAFF. In DNA form, the CDR3 reads TGTGCCAGCAGTTTATGGGGGACAGGGGGCCCTCACACTGAAGCTTTCTTT.